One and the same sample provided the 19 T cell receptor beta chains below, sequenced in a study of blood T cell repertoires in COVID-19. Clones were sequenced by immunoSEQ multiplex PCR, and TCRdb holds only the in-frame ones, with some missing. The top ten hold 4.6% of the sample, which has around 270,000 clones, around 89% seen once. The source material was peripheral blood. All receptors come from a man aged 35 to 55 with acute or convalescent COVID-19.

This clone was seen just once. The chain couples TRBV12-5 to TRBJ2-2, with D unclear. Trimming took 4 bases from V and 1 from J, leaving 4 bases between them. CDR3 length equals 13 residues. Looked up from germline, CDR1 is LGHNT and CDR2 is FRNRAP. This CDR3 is CASGSGNTGELFF. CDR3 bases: TGTGCTAGTGGTTCCGGGAACACCGGGGAGCTGTTTTTT.

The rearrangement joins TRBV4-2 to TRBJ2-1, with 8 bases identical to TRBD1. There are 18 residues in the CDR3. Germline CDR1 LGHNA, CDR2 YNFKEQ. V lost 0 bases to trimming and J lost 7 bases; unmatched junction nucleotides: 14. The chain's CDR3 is CASSQDLWRQGSGNEQFF. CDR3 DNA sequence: TGTGCCAGCAGCCAAGATCTTTGGAGACAGGGGAGTGGGAATGAGCAGTTCTTC.

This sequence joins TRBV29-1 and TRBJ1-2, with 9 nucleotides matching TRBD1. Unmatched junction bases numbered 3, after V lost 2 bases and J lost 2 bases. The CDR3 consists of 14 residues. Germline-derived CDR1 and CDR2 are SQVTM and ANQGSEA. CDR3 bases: TGCAGCGTTGAAAGAGGACAGGGGAACTATGGCTACACCTTC. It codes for CSVERGQGNYGYTF.

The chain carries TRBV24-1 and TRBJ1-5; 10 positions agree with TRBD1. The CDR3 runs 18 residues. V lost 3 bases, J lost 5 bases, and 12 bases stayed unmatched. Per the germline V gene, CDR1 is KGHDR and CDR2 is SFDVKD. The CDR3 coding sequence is TGTGCCACCAGTGATAAGTCTCACCGGACAGGGGGTTATCAGCCCCAGCATTTT. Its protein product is CATSDKSHRTGGYQPQHF.

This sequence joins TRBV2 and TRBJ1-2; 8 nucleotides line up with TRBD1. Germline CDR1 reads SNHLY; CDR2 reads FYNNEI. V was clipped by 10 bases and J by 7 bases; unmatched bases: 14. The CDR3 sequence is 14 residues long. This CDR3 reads CATAKDRDGSGYTF. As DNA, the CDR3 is TGTGCCACCGCAAAGGACAGGGATGGGAGTGGCTACACCTTC. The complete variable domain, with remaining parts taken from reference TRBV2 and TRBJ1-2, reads EPEVTQTPSHQVTQMGQEVILRCVPISNHLYFYWYRQILGQKVEFLVSFYNNEISEKSEIFDDQFSVERPDGSNFTLKIRSTKLEDSAMYFCATAKDRDGSGYTFGSGTRLTVV.

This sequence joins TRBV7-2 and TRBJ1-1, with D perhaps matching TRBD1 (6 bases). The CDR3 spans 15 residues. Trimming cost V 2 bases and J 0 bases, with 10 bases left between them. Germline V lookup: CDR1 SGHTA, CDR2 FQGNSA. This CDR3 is CASSLQGTMNTEAFF. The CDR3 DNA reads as TGTGCCAGCAGCTTACAGGGGACAATGAACACTGAAGCTTTCTTT.

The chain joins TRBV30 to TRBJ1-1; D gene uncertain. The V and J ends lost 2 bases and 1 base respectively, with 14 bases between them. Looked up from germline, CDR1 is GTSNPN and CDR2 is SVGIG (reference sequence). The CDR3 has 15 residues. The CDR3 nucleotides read TGTGCCTGGAGTAAACGGGTCACGGGGAACACTGAAGCTTTCTTT. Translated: CAWSKRVTGNTEAFF.

CDR3 in DNA: TGTGCCAGCAGTGCCGGGGGGGGGATTTCACCCCTCCACTTT. Residues: CASSAGGGISPLHF. The chain uses TRBV14 and TRBJ1-6; weak D call: TRBD1 (5 bases). The CDR3 spans 14 residues. V was shortened by 6 bases and J by 9 bases, with 15 bases between the two germline ends. From germline, CDR1 is SGHDN and CDR2 FVKESK.

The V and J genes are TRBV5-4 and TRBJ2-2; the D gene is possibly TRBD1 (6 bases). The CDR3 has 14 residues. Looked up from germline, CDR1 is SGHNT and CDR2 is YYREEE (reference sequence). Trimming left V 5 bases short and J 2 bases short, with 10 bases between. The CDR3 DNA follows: TGTGCCAGCAGGAAAGGGGGTAACACCGGGGAGCTGTTTTTT. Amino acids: CASRKGGNTGELFF.

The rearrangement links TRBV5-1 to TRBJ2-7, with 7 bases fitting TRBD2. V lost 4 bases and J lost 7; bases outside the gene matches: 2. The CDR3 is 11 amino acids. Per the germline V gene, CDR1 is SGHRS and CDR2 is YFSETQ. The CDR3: CASSRGEEQYF. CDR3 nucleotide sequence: TGCGCCAGCAGCCGGGGGGAAGAGCAGTACTTC.

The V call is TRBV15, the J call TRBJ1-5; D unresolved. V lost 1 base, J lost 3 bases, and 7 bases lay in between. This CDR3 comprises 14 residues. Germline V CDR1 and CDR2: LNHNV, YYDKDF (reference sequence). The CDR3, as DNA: TGTGCCACCAGCAGAGGAGAGAACAATCAGCCCCAGCATTTT. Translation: CATSRGENNQPQHF.

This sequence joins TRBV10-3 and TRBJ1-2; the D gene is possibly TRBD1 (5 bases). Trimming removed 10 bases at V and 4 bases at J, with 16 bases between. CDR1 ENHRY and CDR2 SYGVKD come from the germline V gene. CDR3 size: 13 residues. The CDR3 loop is CASSSGGSYGYTF. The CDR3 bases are TGTGCCAGCTCATCGGGGGGGAGCTATGGCTACACCTTC.

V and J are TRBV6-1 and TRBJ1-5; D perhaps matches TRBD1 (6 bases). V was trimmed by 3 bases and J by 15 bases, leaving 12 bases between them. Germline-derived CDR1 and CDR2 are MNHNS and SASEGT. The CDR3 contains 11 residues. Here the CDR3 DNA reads TGTGCCAGCAGTGAGATGGGACACCGGCATTTT. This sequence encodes CASSEMGHRHF.

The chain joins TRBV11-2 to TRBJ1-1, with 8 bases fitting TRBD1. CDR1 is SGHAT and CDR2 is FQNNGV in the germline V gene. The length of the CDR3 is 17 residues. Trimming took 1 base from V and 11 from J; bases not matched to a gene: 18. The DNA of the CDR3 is TGTGCCAGCAGCTTAGGGAGGGGGGGACAGGAAAGGCAGCGGGCTTTCTTT. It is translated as CASSLGRGGQERQRAFF.

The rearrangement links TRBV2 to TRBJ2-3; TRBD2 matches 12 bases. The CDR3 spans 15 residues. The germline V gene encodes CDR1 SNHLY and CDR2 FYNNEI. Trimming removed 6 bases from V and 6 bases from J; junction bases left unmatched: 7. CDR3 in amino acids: CASRRRTSGEDTQYF. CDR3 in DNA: TGTGCCAGCAGACGACGGACTAGCGGGGAGGATACGCAGTATTTT.

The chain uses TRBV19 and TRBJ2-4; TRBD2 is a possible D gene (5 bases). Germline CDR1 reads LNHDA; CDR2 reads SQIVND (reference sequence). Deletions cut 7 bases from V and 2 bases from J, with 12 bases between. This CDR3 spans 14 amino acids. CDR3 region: CASNARETKNIQYF. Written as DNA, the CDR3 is TGTGCCAGTAACGCAAGGGAGACCAAAAACATTCAGTACTTC.

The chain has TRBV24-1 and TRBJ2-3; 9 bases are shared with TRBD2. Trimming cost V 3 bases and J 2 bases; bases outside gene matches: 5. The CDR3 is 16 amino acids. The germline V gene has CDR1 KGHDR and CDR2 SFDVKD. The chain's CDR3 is CATSDPSGGPTDTQYF. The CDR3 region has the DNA TGTGCCACCAGTGATCCAAGCGGGGGGCCCACAGATACGCAGTATTTT.

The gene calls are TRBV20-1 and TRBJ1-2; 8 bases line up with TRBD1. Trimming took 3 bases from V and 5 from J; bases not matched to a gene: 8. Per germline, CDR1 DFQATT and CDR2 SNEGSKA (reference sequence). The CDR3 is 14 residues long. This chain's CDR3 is CSASGTGDYYGYTF. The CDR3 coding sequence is TGCAGTGCTAGTGGGACAGGAGATTATTATGGCTACACCTTC.

CDR3 DNA: TGTGCCTGGAGCCTTTCCGGGAGCTCTGAAAAACTGTTTTTT. Its protein product is CAWSLSGSSEKLFF. This sequence joins TRBV30 and TRBJ1-4, with unresolved D. In germline, CDR1 is GTSNPN, CDR2 SVGIG (reference sequence). V shed 3 bases and J shed 7 bases, with 15 bases lying between them. The CDR3 is 14 amino acids.